Reported below is one T cell receptor beta chain. Its target is unknown. The junction differs from germline at one of its ends, possibly a read error. The CDR3 totals 16 residues. Germline loops: CDR1 MDHEN, CDR2 SYDVKM. This entry comes from a study of T cell responses to AZD1222 COVID-19 vaccine. Overall study results and limits: A mostly white British donor set with more females was recruited, and clonal diversity was possibly underestimated. The peak T cell response came first, and repertoires were sampled only after it.

Data came from immunoSEQ multiplex PCR; TCRdb stores just in-frame clones and leaves some out. The sample consists of about 56,000 clones, around 80% of them appearing once. Material: peripheral blood, obtained 28 days after the second AZD1222 dose. This chain joins TRBV28 and TRBJ2-5; 10 nucleotides align to TRBD1. The sequence derives from an adult who received the AZD1222 COVID-19 vaccine. The CDR3 reads CASSLSGTGDQETQYF. The CDR3 region has the DNA TGTGCCAGCAGTCTGTCCGGGACAGGGGACCAGGAGACCCAGTACTTC. Variable domain in full (rest from reference TRBV28 and TRBJ2-5): DVKVTQSSRYLVKRTGEKVFLECVQDMDHENMFWYRQDPGLGLRLIYFSYDVKMKEKGDIPEGYSVSREKKERFSLILESASTNQTSMYLCASSLSGTGDQETQYFGPGTRLLVL.